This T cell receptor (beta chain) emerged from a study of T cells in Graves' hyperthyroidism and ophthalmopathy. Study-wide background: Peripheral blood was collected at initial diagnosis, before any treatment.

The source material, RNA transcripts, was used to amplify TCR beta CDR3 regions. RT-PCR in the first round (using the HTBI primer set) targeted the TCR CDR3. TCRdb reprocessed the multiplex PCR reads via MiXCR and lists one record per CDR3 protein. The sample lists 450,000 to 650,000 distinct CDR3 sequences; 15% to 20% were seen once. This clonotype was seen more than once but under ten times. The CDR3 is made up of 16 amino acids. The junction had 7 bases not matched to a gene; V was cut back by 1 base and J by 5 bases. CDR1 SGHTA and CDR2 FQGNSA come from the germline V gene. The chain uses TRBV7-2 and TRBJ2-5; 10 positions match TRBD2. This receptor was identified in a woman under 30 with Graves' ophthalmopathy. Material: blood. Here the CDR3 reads CASSLVGAGGRETQYF. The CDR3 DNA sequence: TGTGCCAGCAGCTTAGTTGGAGCGGGAGGGAGGGAGACCCAGTACTTC.